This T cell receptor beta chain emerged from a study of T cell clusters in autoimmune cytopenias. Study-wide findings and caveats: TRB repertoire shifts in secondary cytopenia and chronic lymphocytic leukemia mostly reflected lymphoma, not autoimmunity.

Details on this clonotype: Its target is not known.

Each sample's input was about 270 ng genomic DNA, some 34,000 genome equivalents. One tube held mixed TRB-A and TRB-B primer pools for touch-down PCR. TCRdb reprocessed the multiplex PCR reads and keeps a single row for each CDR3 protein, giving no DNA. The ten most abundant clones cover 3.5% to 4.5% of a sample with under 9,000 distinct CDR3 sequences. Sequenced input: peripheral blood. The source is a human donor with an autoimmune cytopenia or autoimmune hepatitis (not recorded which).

CDR3 region: CASSPPEAGNYGYTF. V is TRBV19 and J is TRBJ1-2; there is no DNA to check the TCRdb D call of TRBD1. CDR1 and CDR2 (germline): LNHDA, SQIVND (reference sequence). The CDR3 totals 15 residues. The full variable domain, with the rest looked up from reference TRBV19 and TRBJ1-2, is DGGITQSPKYLFRKEGQNVTLSCEQNLNHDAMYWYRQDPGQGLRLIYYSQIVNDFQKGDIAEGYSVSREKKESFPLTVTSAQKNPTAFYLCASSPPEAGNYGYTFGSGTRLTVV.